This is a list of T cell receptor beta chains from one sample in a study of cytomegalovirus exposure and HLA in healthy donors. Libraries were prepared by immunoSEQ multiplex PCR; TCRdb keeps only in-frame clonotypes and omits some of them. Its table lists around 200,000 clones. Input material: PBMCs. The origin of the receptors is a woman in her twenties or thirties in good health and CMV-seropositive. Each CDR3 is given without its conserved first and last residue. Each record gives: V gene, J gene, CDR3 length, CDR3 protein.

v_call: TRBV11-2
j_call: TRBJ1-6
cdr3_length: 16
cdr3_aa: ASSLVGQASSYNSPLH

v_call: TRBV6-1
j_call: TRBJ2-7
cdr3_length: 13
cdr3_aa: ASSEGTGVVYEQY

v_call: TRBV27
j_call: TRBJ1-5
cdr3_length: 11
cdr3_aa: ASRQHPNQPQH

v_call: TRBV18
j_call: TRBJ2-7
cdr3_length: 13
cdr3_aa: ASSGPGQGSYEQY

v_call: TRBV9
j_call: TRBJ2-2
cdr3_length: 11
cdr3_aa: ASSVGVTGELF

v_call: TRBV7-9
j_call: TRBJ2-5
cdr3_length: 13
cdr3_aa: ASSLGRAGQETQY

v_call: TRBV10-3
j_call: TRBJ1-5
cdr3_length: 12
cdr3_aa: AISADRGDQPQH

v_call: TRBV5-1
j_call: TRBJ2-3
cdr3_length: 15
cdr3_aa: ASSSGLAGGPSDTQY

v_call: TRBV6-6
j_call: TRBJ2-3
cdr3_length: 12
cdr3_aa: ASSYGGQSDTQY

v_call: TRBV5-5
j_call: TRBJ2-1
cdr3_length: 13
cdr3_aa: ASSSSGSSYNEQF